This T cell receptor (beta chain) was identified during a study of blood T cells in healthy people across ages. Study results and limitations: Comparison with aged donors showed that long-lived donors had more naive CD4+ cells and higher diversity. Bulk PBMC profiling left naive and antigen-experienced comparisons inconclusive.

This clonotype has more than one count but fewer than ten. Its antigen remains unidentified. V lost 3 bases and J 3 bases, leaving 9 bases between the germline ends. The CDR3 is 13 residues long. Germline loops: CDR1 SGHTA, CDR2 FQGNSA. Sample-barcoded 5' priming and a J-beta primer mix drove a second PCR of roughly 7 to 11 cycles. Samples each returned at least 3 million CDR3-containing paired-end reads. A single record per CDR3 protein comes from TCRdb applying MiXCR to the 5' RACE reads. The repertoire has 1.5 million to 2 million distinct CDR3 sequences, 28% of them found once; the top ten carry around 7.7%.

Sequencing was performed on blood. The origin of this receptor is a woman aged 25 to 39 in good health. The chain has TRBV7-2 and TRBJ2-7, with no clear D. The CDR3 region has the DNA TGTGCCAGCAGCTTTCCAGGCCTCTACGAGCAGTACTTC. Translation: CASSFPGLYEQYF.